The rows below give T cell receptor beta chains drawn from one sample of a study of OX40 agonist ivuxolimab in advanced cancers. Assay used: immunoSEQ multiplex PCR; TCRdb lists only in-frame clones, some missing. The table records 30,000 to 50,000 clones, roughly 90% of them present only once. The source material was CD4+ or CD8+ T cells sorted from blood, sampled in a trial of the OX40 agonist ivuxolimab. These receptors originate from an adult with an advanced solid tumor such as melanoma, head and neck, liver or kidney cancer. CDR3s include the opening cysteine and the closing phenylalanine or tryptophan.

TRBJ1-5 TRBV6-1 CASSDFGQGTNQPQHF
TRBJ1-4 TRBV7-2 CASSLAPNEKLFF
TRBJ1-1 TRBV9 CASSVGADTEAFF
TRBJ2-3 TRBV19 CASSTGQAVFADTQYF
TRBJ1-3 TRBV5-1 CASSLEGGTGNTIYF
TRBJ1-2 TRBV2 CASSTRRTDLYTF
TRBJ2-3 TRBV6-1 CASKTGGLDTQYF
TRBJ2-1 TRBV28 CASTGNFMYNEQFF
TRBJ2-3 TRBV29-1 CSALLTATDTQYF
TRBJ1-6 TRBV28 CASSDSYNSPLHF
TRBJ2-2 TRBV5-8 CASGSGGAGGELFF
TRBJ2-7 TRBV28 CASISYSARAGQDEQYF
TRBJ1-5 TRBV19 CASSSGTGGGQPQHF
TRBJ2-5 TRBV4-1 CASSQPQGAQETQYF
TRBJ2-3 TRBV18 CASSPTATDTQYF
TRBJ2-1 TRBV7-7 CASSLHLVGGNNEQFF
TRBJ1-1 TRBV7-2 CASSFSTGQVAFF
TRBJ2-7 TRBV5-1 CASSPRQGPSYEQYF
TRBJ2-5 TRBV10-3 CAISTPNPGSGTQYF
TRBJ1-5 TRBV23-1 CASSQRGPYSNQPQHF
TRBJ2-7 TRBV6-5 CASSFTYYEQYF
TRBJ1-1 TRBV19 CASTRQLNTEAFF
TRBJ1-6 TRBV15 CATSRGSGGVYNSPLHF
TRBJ2-7 TRBV2 CASSVAFYEQYF
TRBJ1-1 TRBV2 CASSARGAGTEAFF
TRBJ1-5 TRBV7-9 CASSPLGGRGQPQHF
TRBJ1-1 TRBV5-1 CASSLEGSTEAFF
TRBJ2-7 TRBV19 CASSNQGAIYEQYF
TRBJ2-3 TRBV18 CASSRGQGTDTQYF
TRBJ2-2 TRBV5-1 CASSLKNRYTGELFF
TRBJ2-3 TRBV29-1 CSVDMVGGIDTQYF
TRBJ2-5 TRBV5-1 CASSEGLAETQYF
TRBJ1-1 TRBV6-1 CASSRTGGTLPEAFF
TRBJ2-7 TRBV6-6 CASSYRPTASYEQYF
TRBJ2-2 TRBV10-1 CASSRVIGTGELFF
TRBJ1-2 TRBV10-3 CAISQTSTGQGAVGYTF
TRBJ1-4 TRBV18 CASSQAISGVGNEKLFF
TRBJ1-1 TRBV27 CASRSMGGGTEAFF
TRBJ2-2 TRBV18 CASSPRSGGPTGELFF
TRBJ2-7 TRBV9 CASSVGSGVGYEQYF
TRBJ1-2 TRBV5-4 CASSLASGNYGYTF
TRBJ2-3 TRBV11-3 CASSSGLDREADTQYF
TRBJ1-5 TRBV19 CASSTGTQGRNQPQHF
TRBJ2-3 TRBV5-1 CASSLEGTDTQYF
TRBJ2-2 TRBV5-6 CASSSLTVNTGELFF
TRBJ1-2 TRBV7-8 CASSPDSNYGYTF
TRBJ2-2 TRBV6-6 CASRGGGANTGELFF